These 26 T cell receptor beta chains were all obtained from the same sample, sequenced in a study of blood T cell repertoires in COVID-19. Here immunoSEQ multiplex PCR was the method, and the copy in TCRdb shows in-frame clones only, minus some. Here the sample spans roughly 440,000 clones, about 91% being singletons. Sequencing was done on a sample of peripheral blood. These receptors were obtained from a woman in her fifties or sixties with COVID-19, enrolled during active disease.

This clone has only a few counts. CDR3 region: CASSYRGEQYF. CDR3 DNA: TGTGCCAGCAGTTATCGGGGCGAGCAGTACTTC. V gene TRBV12-3 or TRBV12-4 combines with J gene TRBJ2-7, with D possibly matching TRBD2 (5 bases). V lost 4 bases and J 6 bases, leaving 7 bases between the germline ends. CDR3 length: 11 amino acids.

The chain combines TRBV5-1 with TRBJ1-1; a weak D match, TRBD1 (6 bases). The CDR3 spans 15 residues. Trimming left V 4 bases short and J 1 base short, with 14 bases between. Germline values: CDR1 SGHRS, CDR2 YFSETQ. As DNA, the CDR3 is TGCGCCAGCAGCCCGCCCGGGGACACGAACACTGAAGCTTTCTTT. It codes for CASSPPGDTNTEAFF.

V and J are TRBV3-1 (or the pseudogene TRBV3-2) and TRBJ1-1; 10 nucleotides match TRBD1. The CDR3 consists of 15 residues. The trim removed 4 bases at V and 7 bases at J, leaving 9 bases unmatched. Germline V gene lookup returns CDR1 LGHDT and CDR2 YNNKEL (reference sequence). The CDR3 sequence is CASSRADRGQGEAFF. DNA for the CDR3: TGTGCCAGCAGCCGAGCTGACAGGGGGCAGGGTGAAGCTTTCTTT.

The V and J genes are TRBV9 and TRBJ1-2; D is possibly TRBD1 (6 bases). From germline, CDR1 is SGDLS and CDR2 YYNGEE. The germline V and J ends were trimmed by 0 bases and 4 bases, with 10 bases remaining between them. The CDR3 is 14 amino acids. The CDR3 reads CASSVGRTAYGYTF. In nucleotides, the CDR3 is TGTGCCAGCAGCGTAGGTAGGACAGCCTATGGCTACACCTTC. Looking up the rest from reference TRBV9 and TRBJ1-2 gives the full variable domain: DSGVTQTPKHLITATGQRVTLRCSPRSGDLSVYWYQQSLDQGLQFLIQYYNGEERAKGNILERFSAQQFPDLHSELNLSSLELGDSALYFCASSVGRTAYGYTFGSGTRLTVV.

The CDR3 here is CASSLAGTGRLYGYTF. The CDR3 DNA sequence: TGTGCCAGCAGTTTAGCCGGGACAGGGAGACTCTATGGCTACACCTTC. The rearrangement uses TRBV27 and TRBJ1-2; 9 bases agree with TRBD1. V lost 2 bases and J lost 4; bases outside the gene matches: 8. The CDR3 totals 16 residues. Germline CDR1 reads MNHEY; CDR2 reads SMNVEV (reference sequence).

The V gene is TRBV11-2, the J gene TRBJ1-3; D gene unclear. The germline CDR1 and CDR2 sequences are SGHAT and FQNNGV. The V end lost 1 base, the J end lost 0 bases, and 16 bases lay between the germline ends. The length of the CDR3 is 18 residues. CDR3 amino acids: CASSLVGLQTYSGNTIYF. CDR3 bases: TGTGCCAGCAGCTTAGTTGGGCTCCAGACCTACTCTGGAAACACCATATATTTT.

The V gene is TRBV7-9, the J gene TRBJ1-6; D remains unclear. Germline CDR1 and CDR2: SEHNR and FQNEAQ (reference sequence). V lost 5 bases and J 5 bases, leaving 13 bases between the germline ends. This CDR3 comprises 15 residues. CDR3 nucleotide sequence: TGTGCCAGCAGCCCCATGGGGAGGGATAATTCACCCCTCCACTTT. This sequence encodes CASSPMGRDNSPLHF.

This rearrangement joins TRBV18 to TRBJ2-5; 11 positions agree with TRBD2. V dropped 2 bases and J dropped 2; count of bases not matched to a gene: 4. CDR1 and CDR2 from the germline V gene are KGHSH and LQKENI. The CDR3 is made up of 16 amino acids. The CDR3 sequence: CASSPTSGGVQETQYF. In DNA form, the CDR3 reads TGTGCCAGCTCACCAACTAGCGGGGGAGTTCAAGAGACCCAGTACTTC.

This clone was found a few times. The chain joins TRBV12-3 or TRBV12-4 to TRBJ2-3; D unclear. The CDR3 has 12 residues. V was trimmed by 2 bases and J by 6 bases, leaving 6 bases between them. Here the CDR3 DNA reads TGTGCCAGCAGTTTATCCCCTGATACGCAGTATTTT. This gives the protein CASSLSPDTQYF.

This clone was seen a few times. J is TRBJ1-2 and V is TRBV3-1 (or the pseudogene TRBV3-2), with TRBD1 matching over 9 bases. Germline CDR1 is LGHDT and CDR2 is YNNKEL (reference sequence). CDR3 length equals 15 residues. J gave up 6 bases and V 1 base, and 6 bases lay outside the gene matches. The CDR3 reads CASSQVEGQGNGYTF. DNA for the CDR3: TGTGCCAGCAGCCAAGTAGAGGGACAGGGAAATGGCTACACCTTC.

This chain joins TRBV5-4 and TRBJ1-1, with D possibly matching TRBD1 (5 bases). CDR1 is SGHNT and CDR2 is YYREEE in the germline V gene (reference sequence). The CDR3 has 13 residues. Trimming pared 3 bases from V and 3 bases from J, leaving 9 bases between. The CDR3 coding sequence is TGTGCCAGCAGCTGGGGCCTGGACACTGAAGCTTTCTTT. This translates into CASSWGLDTEAFF. The full variable domain, completed using reference TRBV5-4 and TRBJ1-1, is ETGVTQSPTHLIKTRGQQVTLRCSSQSGHNTVSWYQQALGQGPQFIFQYYREEENGRGNFPPRFSGLQFPNYSSELNVNALELDDSALYLCASSWGLDTEAFFGQGTRLTVV.

The chain joins TRBV2 to TRBJ2-1, with 8 bases that match TRBD1. CDR1 is SNHLY and CDR2 is FYNNEI in the germline V gene. V was clipped by 5 bases and J by 8 bases; unmatched bases: 17. This CDR3 is built from 17 residues. The CDR3 bases are TGTGCCAGCAGTCCAGGACTTGGGACAGGTTTTTCCGATGAGCAGTTCTTC. The encoded protein is CASSPGLGTGFSDEQFF. Variable domain in full (rest from reference TRBV2 and TRBJ2-1): EPEVTQTPSHQVTQMGQEVILRCVPISNHLYFYWYRQILGQKVEFLVSFYNNEISEKSEIFDDQFSVERPDGSNFTLKIRSTKLEDSAMYFCASSPGLGTGFSDEQFFGPGTRLTVL.

As concerns this clone: This sample also contains other DNA sequences that code for the same CDR3. The chain joins TRBV29-1 to TRBJ1-2, with 8 bases identical to TRBD1. Germline V gives CDR1 SQVTM, CDR2 ANQGSEA. This CDR3 is 12 amino acids long. Trimming at V came to 4 bases and at J to 2 bases, leaving 0 bases not matched to a gene. This CDR3 reads CSVGQGNYGYTF. The DNA of the CDR3 is TGCAGCGTTGGACAGGGGAACTATGGCTACACCTTC.

This sequence joins TRBV7-9 and TRBJ2-3; 8 bases match TRBD2. The CDR3 loop spans 15 amino acids. After removal of 6 bases from V and 0 bases from J, the junction contained 5 bases not matched to a gene. Germline V lookup: CDR1 SEHNR, CDR2 FQNEAQ (reference sequence). This CDR3 reads CASRPPSGSTDTQYF. CDR3 in DNA: TGTGCCAGCAGACCTCCTAGCGGGAGCACAGATACGCAGTATTTT.

The chain is built from TRBV7-2 and TRBJ1-1; D unclear. Germline V gene lookup returns CDR1 SGHTA and CDR2 FQGNSA. Trimming pared 1 base from V and 1 base from J, leaving 10 bases between. The CDR3 is 15 residues long. The DNA of the CDR3 is TGTGCCAGCAGCTTAGAACCGGGGAGGAACACTGAAGCTTTCTTT. Residues: CASSLEPGRNTEAFF.

This clone was seen more than once but under ten times. The chain joins TRBV7-8 to TRBJ2-7; D not certain. The length of the CDR3 is 16 residues. Per germline, CDR1 SGHVS and CDR2 FQNEAQ. V was shortened by 5 bases and J by 1 base, with 18 bases between the two germline ends. CDR3: CASSPQRLRPSYEQYF. The CDR3 nucleotides read TGTGCCAGCAGCCCCCAAAGATTGCGGCCTTCCTACGAGCAGTACTTC.

This clone was found a few times. The chain combines TRBV7-2 with TRBJ1-3; D call uncertain. The CDR3 is made up of 11 amino acids. The germline V gene has CDR1 SGHTA and CDR2 FQGNSA. Trimming removed 6 bases from V and 4 bases from J, with 4 bases in between. The CDR3 DNA is TGTGCCAGCAGACAAGGAAACACCATATATTTT. Translated, it gives CASRQGNTIYF. The full variable domain, in which reference TRBV7-2 and TRBJ1-3 provide the parts outside the CDR3, is GAGVSQSPSNKVTEKGKDVELRCDPISGHTALYWYRQSLGQGLEFLIYFQGNSAPDKSGLPSDRFSAERTGGSVSTLTIQRTQQEDSAVYLCASRQGNTIYFGEGSWLTVV.

This clone was detected only once. This chain links TRBV18 with TRBJ1-1, with unresolved D. Trimming pared 2 bases from V and 4 bases from J, leaving 14 bases between. There are 15 residues in the CDR3. From germline, CDR1 is KGHSH and CDR2 LQKENI. The DNA for the CDR3 is TGTGCCAGCTCACCATCAAATCCGTCAGTCACTGAAGCTTTCTTT. Its protein product is CASSPSNPSVTEAFF.

This clone was recorded a few times. CDR3 sequence reads: CASSASQGANEKLFF. The CDR3 DNA is TGTGCCAGCAGCGCGTCGCAGGGTGCTAATGAAAAACTGTTTTTT. The rearrangement uses TRBV9 and TRBJ1-4; D perhaps matches TRBD1 (5 bases). There are 15 residues in the CDR3. Trimming cost V 3 bases and J 3 bases, with 12 bases left between them. Germline assignment: CDR1 SGDLS and CDR2 YYNGEE.

V and J are TRBV19 and TRBJ2-7; 10 bases align to TRBD1. In germline, CDR1 is LNHDA, CDR2 SQIVND (reference sequence). V dropped 5 bases and J dropped 3; count of bases not matched to a gene: 7. The CDR3 is 15 residues long. The chain's CDR3 is CASSVRRDRGYEQYF. DNA of the CDR3: TGTGCCAGTAGTGTCCGCCGGGACAGGGGCTACGAGCAGTACTTC.

The V gene is TRBV5-6, the J gene TRBJ2-6, with D perhaps matching TRBD1 (6 bases). Germline CDR1 is SGHDT and CDR2 is YYEEEE. CDR3 length equals 18 residues. The ends were cut back, 4 bases at V and 4 bases at J, with 21 bases in the middle. CDR3 region: CASSIYRASLSGANVLTF. DNA for the CDR3: TGTGCCAGCAGCATATACAGGGCCTCCCTCTCGGGGGCCAACGTCCTGACTTTC.

This sequence joins TRBV5-1 and TRBJ1-1; a possible D gene is TRBD1 (5 bases). This CDR3 has 14 amino acids. The V and J ends lost 0 bases and 4 bases respectively, with 10 bases between them. Germline CDR1 SGHRS, CDR2 YFSETQ. The CDR3 here is CASSLGRGSTEAFF. The CDR3 DNA reads as TGCGCCAGCAGCTTGGGGAGGGGTAGCACTGAAGCTTTCTTT.

The chain combines TRBV18 with TRBJ2-3; 8 bases are a match to TRBD2. The V gene end was trimmed by 0 bases and the J gene end by 1 base; junction bases not matched to a gene: 9. The CDR3 loop spans 18 amino acids. Germline lookup yields CDR1 KGHSH and CDR2 LQKENI. CDR3 in amino acids: CASSPPIGGETRTDTQYF. For the CDR3, the DNA is TGTGCCAGCTCACCACCGATCGGGGGGGAAACACGCACAGATACGCAGTATTTT.

In its sample, this clone was seen once. The chain is built from TRBV5-1 and TRBJ2-2; the D gene is possibly TRBD2 (5 bases). CDR1 is SGHRS, CDR2 YFSETQ, per germline. This CDR3 has 11 amino acids. V was shortened by 7 bases and J by 6 bases, with 7 bases between the two germline ends. The CDR3 is CASPEAGELFF. CDR3 nucleotide sequence: TGCGCCAGCCCGGAGGCCGGGGAGCTGTTTTTT.

The chain carries TRBV21-1 and TRBJ2-1; the DNA was not compared with TRBD1, the D call given in the table. TRBV21-1 constitutes a pseudogene. The CDR3 is 15 amino acids. The CDR3 DNA reads as TGTGCCAGCAGCAAAGGAGAGACAGGGGACAATGAGCAGTTCTTC. Translated, it gives CASSKGETGDNEQFF.

The chain employs TRBV30 and TRBJ2-3; 7 bases map to TRBD2. Losses at the gene ends were 1 base for V and 2 bases for J; bases not matched to a gene: 3. The CDR3 is made up of 14 amino acids. The germline V gene has CDR1 GTSNPN and CDR2 SVGIG (reference sequence). DNA for the CDR3: TGTGCCTGGAGTGCCCGGGGGGTCACAGATACGCAGTATTTT. Translated: CAWSARGVTDTQYF.